This is a list of T cell receptor beta chains from one sample in a study of blood T cell repertoires in COVID-19. Profiling relied on immunoSEQ multiplex PCR, and the TCRdb table lists in-frame clones only, not all of them. Of 75,000 to 95,000 clones listed, around 74% are singletons. Sequences were obtained from peripheral blood. The receptors come from a woman over 75 with active or convalescent COVID-19. CDR3s include the opening cysteine and the closing phenylalanine or tryptophan. A D gene is named only where the DNA matches it firmly. Clone sizes are given selectively: once, few, many, or a class where the clone is expanded.

TRBJ1-3	-	TRBV24-1	-	TGTGCCACCAGTGATTTGCAAAAGGGTAGTTCCGGGATAGCAAGCTGGGGTGGAAACACCATATATTTT	CATSDLQKGSSGIASWGGNTIYF
TRBJ2-5	-	TRBV19	-	TGTGCCAGTAGTATTACGGGAGTTAAGGAGACCCAGTACTTC	CASSITGVKETQYF
TRBJ1-4	-	TRBV5-1	-	TGCGCCAGCAGCTTTGCAGGAGGTAATGAAAAACTGTTTTTT	CASSFAGGNEKLFF
TRBJ2-3	-	TRBV7-9	-	TGTGCCAGCAGACCCACTATAGGCACAGATACGCAGTATTTT	CASRPTIGTDTQYF
TRBJ2-3	-	TRBV7-9	-	TGTGCCAGCAGCCGATTGAATGTCTATAGCACAGATACGCAGTATTTT	CASSRLNVYSTDTQYF
TRBJ2-3	TRBD1	TRBV29-1	-	TGCAGCGTTGAGAACAGGGGTGCAGATACGCAGTATTTT	CSVENRGADTQYF
TRBJ2-5	TRBD2	TRBV6-5	-	TGTGCCAGCAGTTACTCAAGGGCAGCGGGGCAAGAGACCCAGTACTTC	CASSYSRAAGQETQYF
TRBJ2-7	TRBD1	TRBV7-2	-	TGTGCCAGCAGCTTAGGGTCAACAGGGGACTCCTACGAGCAGTACTTC	CASSLGSTGDSYEQYF
TRBJ1-1	-	TRBV28	-	TGTGCCAGCAGTCTACCCAGGAGGTCTCTTGGCACTGAAGCTTTCTTT	CASSLPRRSLGTEAFF
TRBJ2-3	TRBD1	TRBV5-1	once	TGCGCCAGCAGCACCTTGACAGGGGGAGTCGCAGATACGCAGTATTTT	CASSTLTGGVADTQYF
TRBJ2-1	-	TRBV2	-	TGTGCCAGCAGTGAAGCAGTACGGGTTCCTAGGAATGAGCAGTTCTTC	CASSEAVRVPRNEQFF
TRBJ1-3	TRBD1	TRBV19	once	TGTACCAGTAGTATCCGGGACAGTGTAAGGACCATATATTTT	CTSSIRDSVRTIYF
TRBJ2-7	TRBD2	TRBV18	-	TGTGCCAGCTCACCAGTTCCCCCTAGCGGGAAATCCTACGAGCAGTACTTC	CASSPVPPSGKSYEQYF
TRBJ1-6	-	TRBV5-1	-	TGCGCCAGCAGCCCTGGGACACCGAGCTCCTATAATTCACCCCTCCACTTT	CASSPGTPSSYNSPLHF
TRBJ2-5	TRBD2	TRBV10-3	-	TGTGCCATCAGTAAGACCCCGACTAGCGGGGGGGAAGAGACCCAGTACTTC	CAISKTPTSGGEETQYF
TRBJ2-1	-	TRBV5-5	-	TGTGCCAGCAGCTTGAGGGAGGCCTACAATGAGCAGTTCTTC	CASSLREAYNEQFF
TRBJ2-1	TRBD2	TRBV2	-	TGTGCCAGCAGTGGAGGCCGGGGGGGCCCCTACAATGAGCAGTTCTTC	CASSGGRGGPYNEQFF
TRBJ2-7	TRBD1	TRBV7-9	-	TGTGCCAGCAGCTTTCGGGCCTCGGCAGGGGGCATCTACGAGCAGTACTTC	CASSFRASAGGIYEQYF
TRBJ1-5	-	TRBV6-1	-	TGTGCCAGCAGTGACGATCAGCCCCAGCATTTT	CASSDDQPQHF
TRBJ1-5	-	TRBV20-1	-	TGCAGTGCTAGTCGGGGGGAAGGAGGGTATTTT	CSASRGEGGYF
TRBJ1-2	-	TRBV4-1	-	TGCGCCAGCAGCCAAGATGGAGGGTTTCGTGGCTACACCTTC	CASSQDGGFRGYTF
TRBJ2-7	TRBD2	TRBV10-3	-	TGTGCCACCGGGGAAATAGCGGGGGGGCCGATTTCCGAGCAGTACTTC	CATGEIAGGPISEQYF
TRBJ2-2	TRBD2	TRBV28	-	TGTGCCAGCAGTTTATTACGCGAGGTGGGGAGGGAGACAGAGAAGAACACCGGGGAGCTGTTTTTT	CASSLLREVGRETEKNTGELFF
TRBJ2-7	-	TRBV4-3	-	TGCGCCAGCAGCCAAGATAGGGGTTCCTACGAGCAGTACTTC	CASSQDRGSYEQYF
TRBJ1-5	TRBD1	TRBV7-2	-	TGTGCCAGCAGCACCGGACAGGGGTGGGATCAGCCCCAGCATTTT	CASSTGQGWDQPQHF
TRBJ1-4	-	TRBV11-2	-	TGTGCCAGCAGCTTAGGACAGGTCGAAGGTCTCCTGTTTTTT	CASSLGQVEGLLFF
TRBJ1-4	TRBD1	TRBV4-3	-	TGCGCCAGCAGCGACAGGGGTGAAAAACTGTTTTTT	CASSDRGEKLFF
TRBJ2-2	TRBD2	TRBV7-2	-	TGTGCCAGCAGCTTAGCGGTCGGGGCTAGCGGGAGGGCCTTCGCCGGGGAGCTGTTTTTT	CASSLAVGASGRAFAGELFF
TRBJ1-2	TRBD1	TRBV27	-	TGTGCCAGCAGTTTATCCAGGACAGGGAACTATGGCTACACCTTC	CASSLSRTGNYGYTF
TRBJ1-6	TRBD1	TRBV5-5	-	TGTGCCAGCAGCTTGAGCGGCCAGGGGGCGGCCTATAATTCACCCCTCCACTTT	CASSLSGQGAAYNSPLHF
TRBJ2-3	TRBD2	TRBV4-3	-	TGCGCCAGCAGCCAAGGAGTAGCGGGGTACACAGATACGCAGTATTTT	CASSQGVAGYTDTQYF
TRBJ2-3	-	TRBV7-8	-	TGTGCCAGCAGCTTAGTTACAGGGCACAGCACAGATACGCAGTATTTT	CASSLVTGHSTDTQYF
TRBJ2-7	TRBD1	TRBV27	-	TGTGCCAGCAGACGGACAGGCTCCTACGAGCAGTACTTC	CASRRTGSYEQYF
TRBJ2-3	-	TRBV5-1	-	TGCGCCAGCAACTCAGGGTTAACGACAGATACGCAGTATTTT	CASNSGLTTDTQYF
TRBJ1-3	-	TRBV28	-	TGTGCCAGCATCCCCGGGGGGTACTCTGGAAACACCATATATTTT	CASIPGGYSGNTIYF
TRBJ2-1	-	TRBV12-5	-	TGTGCTAGTGGTTCCCCCAGACAGCAAGCCTACAATGAGCAGTTCTTC	CASGSPRQQAYNEQFF
TRBJ1-2	TRBD1	TRBV12-3/TRBV12-4	-	TGTGCCAGCACCCGGGGACAGGGGGAAGGCTACACCTTC	CASTRGQGEGYTF
TRBJ2-7	TRBD1	TRBV5-6	few	TGTGCCAGCAGCGCGTCCCGGGACAGGGTAAGGGGCATATACGAGCAGTACTTC	CASSASRDRVRGIYEQYF